This TCR beta chain was obtained from a study of T cells in Graves' hyperthyroidism and ophthalmopathy. There were TCR beta CDR3 regions amplified from RNA transcripts. TCR CDR3 underwent first-round RT-PCR with the HTBI primer set. TCRdb used MiXCR to reprocess the multiplex PCR reads, holding one entry per CDR3 protein. Of 500,000 or so distinct CDR3 sequences in the sample, about 15% were seen once. V lost 5 bases, J lost 3 bases, and 7 bases stayed unmatched. The CDR3 is made up of 17 amino acids. Germline lookup yields CDR1 MNHEY and CDR2 SMNVEV (reference sequence). Sequencing input: blood. V gene TRBV27 combines with J gene TRBJ2-2; 12 positions match TRBD2. The clonotype was recovered from a woman aged 18-29 years with Graves' ophthalmopathy. In nucleotides, the CDR3 is TGTGCCAGCAGTGGGATCAGGACTAGCGGGGACACCGGGGAGCTGTTTTTT. This translates into CASSGIRTSGDTGELFF.